One and the same sample provided the 24 T cell receptor beta chains below, sequenced in a study of cytomegalovirus exposure and HLA in healthy donors. Both 60 Vbeta primers and 13 Jbeta primers went into the PCR. Generated by immunoSEQ multiplex PCR, the TCRdb table keeps only in-frame clones and is missing some. The sample holds more than 120,000 clones; about 80% are singletons and the top ten take 5.5% to 7%. The sample comprised PBMCs. These TCRs come from a woman aged 40 to 49 in good health and CMV-seropositive.

V usage is TRBV19 and J usage is TRBJ2-1, with TRBD2 matching over 10 bases. The CDR3 extends over 15 amino acids. V lost 5 bases, J lost 2 bases, and 3 bases stayed unmatched. Germline CDR1 reads LNHDA; CDR2 reads SQIVND (reference sequence). In nucleotides, the CDR3 is TGTGCCAGTAGTCCAGCGGGAGGGCCCTACAATGAGCAGTTCTTC. It codes for CASSPAGGPYNEQFF. The full variable domain, with the rest looked up from reference TRBV19 and TRBJ2-1, is DGGITQSPKYLFRKEGQNVTLSCEQNLNHDAMYWYRQDPGQGLRLIYYSQIVNDFQKGDIAEGYSVSREKKESFPLTVTSAQKNPTAFYLCASSPAGGPYNEQFFGPGTRLTVL.

This chain uses TRBV5-8 with TRBJ2-5, with TRBD2 matching over 11 bases. With the DNA end fitting TRBJ2-7 better, the J assignment may be wrong. Germline CDR1 reads SGHTS; CDR2 reads YDEGEE. The CDR3 totals 14 residues. CDR3 bases: TGTGCCAGCAGACTAGCGGGAGAGAGCCCCGAGCAGTACTTC. Protein product: CASRLAGESPEQYF.

The chain links TRBV5-6 to TRBJ2-7; no clear D. V dropped 1 base and J dropped 7 bases, with 24 bases sitting between them. This CDR3 is built from 17 residues. CDR1 is SGHDT and CDR2 is YYEEEE in the germline V gene. The CDR3: CASSLTSGATNGQEQYF. The CDR3 coding sequence is TGTGCCAGCAGCTTGACAAGTGGCGCGACAAATGGTCAGGAGCAGTACTTC.

The V and J genes are TRBV27 and TRBJ2-7, with D tentatively TRBD2 (5 bases). Germline V CDR1 and CDR2: MNHEY, SMNVEV (reference sequence). V gave up 5 bases and J gave up 3 bases, with 11 bases separating them. The CDR3 runs 13 residues. The DNA for the CDR3 is TGTGCCAGCAGTCTGAGGGAGCGCTACGAGCAGTACTTC. Protein product: CASSLRERYEQYF.

J is TRBJ2-3 and V is TRBV6-5; TRBD2 matches 9 bases. Germline CDR1 is MNHEY and CDR2 is SVGAGI. The junction had 5 bases not matched to a gene; V was cut back by 4 bases and J by 0 bases. The CDR3 loop spans 16 amino acids. For the CDR3, the DNA is TGTGCCAGCAGTTCCTGGCTAGCGGGAAGCACAGATACGCAGTATTTT. Its translation is CASSSWLAGSTDTQYF.

V gene TRBV6-5 combines with J gene TRBJ2-1; D perhaps matches TRBD1 (7 bases). The V end lost 6 bases, the J end lost 9 bases, and 15 bases lay between the germline ends. Germline CDR1 and CDR2: MNHEY and SVGAGI. The CDR3 runs 13 residues. The CDR3 region has the DNA TGTGCCAGCAGAGCGACAGGGAGGTTTGAGCAGTTCTTC. This sequence encodes CASRATGRFEQFF.

This chain joins TRBV7-6 and TRBJ2-7; D perhaps matches TRBD2 (5 bases). The germline V gene encodes CDR1 SGHVS and CDR2 FNYEAQ. The CDR3 has 14 amino acids. The germline V and J ends were trimmed by 2 bases and 1 base, with 9 bases remaining between them. CDR3 nucleotide sequence: TGTGCCAGCAGCTTACCTAGCAGATCCTACGAGCAGTACTTC. It yields the protein CASSLPSRSYEQYF.

V and J are TRBV25-1 and TRBJ2-1; 11 bases fit TRBD2. From germline, CDR1 is MGHDK and CDR2 SYGVNS. V was clipped by 6 bases and J by 10 bases; unmatched bases: 14. The CDR3 has 16 residues. The CDR3 region has the DNA TGTGCCAGCAGCGACCAAATAGCGGGAGGGCCCTCGGAGCAGTTCTTC. Protein product: CASSDQIAGGPSEQFF.

The chain couples TRBV29-1 to TRBJ1-1; D possibly corresponds to TRBD1 (6 bases). Germline assignment: CDR1 SQVTM and CDR2 ANQGSEA. The CDR3 spans 13 residues. V was clipped by 6 bases and J by 1 base, with 12 bases between them. The CDR3 region is CSVHRQANTEAFF. The CDR3 DNA sequence: TGCAGCGTCCACCGACAGGCGAACACTGAAGCTTTCTTT.

The rearrangement joins TRBV5-1 to TRBJ2-5, with TRBD1 as a possible D gene (5 bases). The V end lost 0 bases, the J end lost 0 bases, and 12 bases lay between the germline ends. This CDR3 comprises 16 residues. In germline, CDR1 is SGHRS, CDR2 YFSETQ. The DNA of the CDR3 is TGCGCCAGCAGCTTGGGACAGAGATTGTACCAAGAGACCCAGTACTTC. The encoded protein is CASSLGQRLYQETQYF.

A word on this clone: The identical CDR3 is also encoded by other nucleotide sequences in the sample. This chain joins TRBV6-4 and TRBJ2-3, with 10 nucleotides matching TRBD2. The CDR3 consists of 15 residues. Per germline, CDR1 MRHNA and CDR2 SNTAGT. Losses at the gene ends were 3 bases for V and 1 base for J; bases not matched to a gene: 1. The CDR3 nucleotides are TGTGCCAGCAGTGAGGGGACTAGCGGCACAGATACGCAGTATTTT. Amino acid sequence: CASSEGTSGTDTQYF.

This sequence joins TRBV11-2 and TRBJ1-2, with D unclear. The germline V gene has CDR1 SGHAT and CDR2 FQNNGV. V was cut by 1 base and J by 5 bases, with 5 bases left in between. This CDR3 region has 12 residues. The CDR3 loop reads CASSLVGYGYTF. DNA of the CDR3: TGTGCCAGCAGCTTAGTCGGTTATGGCTACACCTTC.

Only a few counts were recorded for this clone. The chain joins TRBV7-9 to TRBJ2-1, with D maybe TRBD2 (5 bases). The germline V and J ends were trimmed by 1 base and 0 bases, with 16 bases remaining between them. Germline assignment: CDR1 SEHNR and CDR2 FQNEAQ (reference sequence). The CDR3 extends over 18 amino acids. CDR3 coding DNA: TGTGCCAGCAGCTTAGAGTCCCTAGCCCTAAGCTCCTACAATGAGCAGTTCTTC. Translated, it gives CASSLESLALSSYNEQFF.

CDR3 residues: CSVEDGSGRSYNEQFF. Here the CDR3 DNA reads TGCAGCGTTGAAGACGGTAGCGGGAGAAGTTACAATGAGCAGTTCTTC. V usage is TRBV29-1 and J usage is TRBJ2-1; 9 bases agree with TRBD2. The V segment lost 0 bases and the J segment 4 bases; nucleotides outside the gene matches: 7. The CDR3 sequence is 16 residues long. CDR1 and CDR2 from the germline V gene are SQVTM and ANQGSEA.

This clone has more than one count but fewer than ten. This chain uses TRBV5-1 with TRBJ2-3, with 9 nucleotides matching TRBD2. Germline CDR1 SGHRS, CDR2 YFSETQ. CDR3 size: 15 residues. V was clipped by 7 bases and J by 8 bases; unmatched bases: 14. CDR3 sequence: CASRGVAGVRGTQYF. The CDR3 nucleotides read TGCGCCAGCCGCGGCGTAGCGGGAGTGCGAGGTACGCAGTATTTT.

The CDR3 reads CASSFWTGDEKLFF. In DNA, the CDR3 is TGTGCCAGCAGCTTTTGGACAGGGGACGAAAAACTGTTTTTT. This sequence joins TRBV7-9 and TRBJ1-4; 9 bases are a match to TRBD1. This CDR3 is built from 14 residues. The V gene end was trimmed by 3 bases and the J gene end by 8 bases; junction bases not matched to a gene: 4. Germline V gene lookup returns CDR1 SEHNR and CDR2 FQNEAQ (reference sequence).

The chain uses TRBV12-2 and TRBJ2-7; TRBD2 reflects the table's D call only, with no check against the DNA. TRBV12-2 is listed as a pseudogene. CDR3 length equals 18 residues. CDR3 sequence reads: CASRLAAPRLAETGEQYF. CDR3 bases: TGTGCAAGTCGCTTAGCAGCGCCTAGACTAGCGGAAACTGGCGAGCAGTACTTC.

The chain combines TRBV28 with TRBJ2-1; no reliable D call. The V gene lost 5 bases and the J gene lost 0 bases, with 26 bases spanning the gap. CDR1 MDHEN and CDR2 SYDVKM come from the germline V gene. The CDR3 length is 20 residues. The CDR3 spells CASSTTLAQLIPFSYNEQFF. The CDR3 DNA follows: TGTGCCAGCAGTACCACCCTGGCACAGTTGATTCCTTTCTCCTACAATGAGCAGTTCTTC.

The chain employs TRBV7-2 and TRBJ1-3; D not certain. From germline, CDR1 is SGHTA and CDR2 FQGNSA. The CDR3 is made up of 14 amino acids. Trimming left V 3 bases short and J 0 bases short, with 6 bases between. CDR3 residues: CASSLYSSGNTIYF. Written as DNA, the CDR3 is TGTGCCAGCAGCTTGTATAGCTCTGGAAACACCATATATTTT.

This clone appeared once. The chain couples TRBV5-4 to TRBJ2-5; D might be TRBD1 (6 bases). The CDR3 consists of 15 residues. Trimming took 3 bases from V and 4 from J, leaving 16 bases between them. Germline V CDR1 and CDR2: SGHNT, YYREEE (reference sequence). The CDR3 bases are TGTGCCAGCAGCTCCAAAAGAGGGGGTGGAGAGACCCAGTACTTC. Protein sequence: CASSSKRGGGETQYF.

The V call is TRBV6-4, the J call TRBJ2-1; 7 positions match TRBD2. Per the germline V gene, CDR1 is MRHNA and CDR2 is SNTAGT. This CDR3 region has 15 residues. The junction had 4 bases not matched to a gene; V was cut back by 3 bases and J by 2 bases. CDR3 loop: CASSEMGGPYNEQFF. For the CDR3, the DNA is TGTGCCAGCAGTGAAATGGGAGGGCCCTACAATGAGCAGTTCTTC.

In this sample, this clone turned up a few times. V gene TRBV7-3 combines with J gene TRBJ2-1, with TRBD2 matching 8 bases. From germline, CDR1 is SGHTA and CDR2 FQGTGA. V was clipped by 4 bases and J by 6 bases; unmatched bases: 5. The CDR3 covers 14 residues. The CDR3 here is CASSSGGRSNEQFF. For the CDR3, the DNA is TGTGCCAGCAGCTCAGGCGGGAGGAGCAATGAGCAGTTCTTC.

As regards this clone: The same CDR3 is also encoded by other DNA sequences in this sample. The chain links TRBV7-9 to TRBJ1-1; D remains unclear. The CDR3 is 12 residues long. Germline V gene sequence: CDR1 SEHNR, CDR2 FQNEAQ (reference sequence). Trimming shortened V by 1 base and J by 6 bases, and 6 bases separated the two germline ends. Written as DNA, the CDR3 is TGTGCCAGCAGCTTAGTCGTCGCTGAAGCTTTCTTT. It codes for CASSLVVAEAFF.

J is TRBJ2-4 and V is TRBV5-6, with 10 bases that match TRBD1. V lost 7 bases, J lost 4 bases, and 14 bases stayed unmatched. Germline CDR1 and CDR2: SGHDT and YYEEEE. CDR3 size: 17 residues. In DNA, the CDR3 is TGTGCCAGCTTATCCCGACAGGGGGCACTCTGGAAAAACATTCAGTACTTC. The encoded protein is CASLSRQGALWKNIQYF.